This TCR beta chain was profiled in a study of regulatory T cells in long-lasting Graves disease. Stated time point: newly diagnosed GD, antithyroid drugs for less than 3 months. There was RNA extracted from PBMCs, and the TCR library was made from it. A peripheral blood sample, approximately 10 milliliters in volume, was drawn into EDTA tubes. TCR beta libraries were built with iRepertoire HTBI primers and Arm-PCR of CDR3 regions. TCRdb re-called the multiplex PCR reads through MiXCR, storing one row per CDR3 protein. This table has 450,000 to 700,000 distinct CDR3 sequences, less than 15% appearing once. As regards this clonotype: Its matching antigen is unknown.

The CDR3 extends over 14 amino acids. V was pared by 10 bases and J by 0 bases, with 13 bases between. The germline V gene has CDR1 LNHDA and CDR2 SQIVND (reference sequence). Broader study findings: Sampling was limited to peripheral blood rather than thyroid tissue. Persistent disease favored TRBV28, TRBJ1-2 and TRBJ2-5.

Another study also made use of these data, one on T cells in Graves' hyperthyroidism and ophthalmopathy.

The sequenced sample was peripheral blood mononuclear cells (PBMCs), obtained at new diagnosis, from a patient treated with antithyroid drugs. The chain is built from TRBV19 and TRBJ2-1, with D tentatively TRBD2 (7 bases). The receptor's source is a young man with Graves disease. DNA for the CDR3: TGTGCCACAGAAGCGGGACACTCCTACAATGAGCAGTTCTTC. This sequence encodes CATEAGHSYNEQFF. The entire variable domain, with the rest obtained from reference TRBV19 and TRBJ2-1, is as follows: DGGITQSPKYLFRKEGQNVTLSCEQNLNHDAMYWYRQDPGQGLRLIYYSQIVNDFQKGDIAEGYSVSREKKESFPLTVTSAQKNPTAFYLCATEAGHSYNEQFFGPGTRLTVL.